Each of the 10 T cell receptor beta chains below was sequenced from the same sample in a study of blood T cell repertoires in COVID-19. Assay used: immunoSEQ multiplex PCR; TCRdb lists only in-frame clones, some missing. The profile shows more than 250,000 clones, more than 85% of them singletons. The sequenced sample was peripheral blood. The receptors shown here come from a young man with active or convalescent COVID-19.

DNA of the CDR3: TGCGCCAGCAGCTTATCCGGCAATCAGCCCCAGCATTTT. This codes for CASSLSGNQPQHF. V gene TRBV5-1 combines with J gene TRBJ1-5; D is undetermined. Germline loops: CDR1 SGHRS, CDR2 YFSETQ. The length of the CDR3 is 13 residues. V gave up 2 bases and J gave up 2 bases, with 5 bases separating them. Based on the CDR3 plus reference TRBV5-1 and TRBJ1-5, the full variable domain is KAGVTQTPRYLIKTRGQQVTLSCSPISGHRSVSWYQQTPGQGLQFLFEYFSETQRNKGNFPGRFSGRQFSNSRSEMNVSTLELGDSALYLCASSLSGNQPQHFGDGTRLSIL.

V usage is TRBV24-1 and J usage is TRBJ1-5; D is unresolved. The CDR3 extends over 11 amino acids. The germline gives CDR1 KGHDR, CDR2 SFDVKD. Between the trimmed V and J ends, which lost 8 bases and 7 bases, there was a span of 8 bases. The CDR3 coding sequence is TGTGCCACCACGGGTGGGCAGCCCCAGCATTTT. This encodes CATTGGQPQHF.

The rearrangement uses TRBV27 and TRBJ1-5; 12 bases are shared with TRBD1. The germline CDR1 and CDR2 sequences are MNHEY and SMNVEV (reference sequence). With V trimmed by 5 bases and J by 5 bases, 10 bases remained unmatched. This CDR3 has 17 amino acids. CDR3 residues: CASSRRDRGLADQPQHF. As DNA, the CDR3 is TGTGCCAGCAGTAGGAGGGACAGGGGGCTTGCAGATCAGCCCCAGCATTTT.

The V call is TRBV28, the J call TRBJ1-3, with TRBD1 identical over 7 bases. V lost 6 bases, J lost 2 bases, and 4 bases stayed unmatched. This CDR3 region has 14 residues. Germline values: CDR1 MDHEN, CDR2 SYDVKM. CDR3 in amino acids: CASRAGGPGNTIYF. CDR3 nucleotide sequence: TGTGCCAGCAGGGCAGGGGGACCTGGAAACACCATATATTTT.

This sequence joins TRBV2 and TRBJ2-5; weak D call: TRBD2 (6 bases). This CDR3 contains 14 residues. The ends were cut back, 4 bases at V and 3 bases at J, with 12 bases in the middle. Germline CDR1 and CDR2: SNHLY and FYNNEI. In DNA, the CDR3 is TGTGCCAGCAGTGTGGTTAGCGGAGAAGAGACCCAGTACTTC. Amino acids: CASSVVSGEETQYF.

This chain connects TRBV2 to TRBJ2-2; possible D gene TRBD1, 6 bases. The ends were cut back, 5 bases at V and 0 bases at J, with 13 bases in the middle. CDR1 and CDR2 from the germline V gene are SNHLY and FYNNEI. The CDR3 is 16 residues long. The CDR3 nucleotides read TGTGCCAGCAGTCCCCAAGGACAGCCGAACACCGGGGAGCTGTTTTTT. It codes for CASSPQGQPNTGELFF.

The J gene is TRBJ1-4, the V gene TRBV6-5; a weak D match, TRBD1 (6 bases). V lost 0 bases to trimming and J lost 6 bases, with 11 bases between them. CDR3 length: 15 residues. In germline, CDR1 is MNHEY, CDR2 SVGAGI. The CDR3 here is CASSYSHRVDEKLFF. CDR3 in DNA: TGTGCCAGCAGTTACTCACACAGGGTGGATGAAAAACTGTTTTTT.

The chain uses TRBV7-8 and TRBJ2-7; tentative D call: TRBD2 (5 bases). The V gene's germline CDR1 is SGHVS and CDR2 FQNEAQ. The CDR3 sequence is 14 residues long. Between the trimmed V and J ends, which lost 2 bases and 6 bases, there was a span of 14 bases. As DNA, the CDR3 is TGTGCCAGCAGCTTACCACTAGGGTCAGGCGAGCAGTACTTC. This codes for CASSLPLGSGEQYF.

V and J are TRBV6-5 and TRBJ2-7, with D possibly TRBD1 on 6 matching bases. The germline V and J ends were trimmed by 5 bases and 2 bases, with 13 bases remaining between them. The CDR3 covers 14 residues. The germline gives CDR1 MNHEY, CDR2 SVGAGI. The DNA for the CDR3 is TGTGCCAGCAGTACCCGGGACAAAGCCTACGAGCAGTACTTC. Its protein is CASSTRDKAYEQYF.

The rearrangement links TRBV28 to TRBJ2-7, with 9 positions matching TRBD1. Germline CDR1 MDHEN, CDR2 SYDVKM. Trimming removed 6 bases from V and 2 bases from J; junction bases left unmatched: 5. The CDR3 is 14 amino acids. CDR3 coding DNA: TGTGCCAGCAGGCTCGGACAGGGGACCTACGAGCAGTACTTC. Its translation: CASRLGQGTYEQYF.